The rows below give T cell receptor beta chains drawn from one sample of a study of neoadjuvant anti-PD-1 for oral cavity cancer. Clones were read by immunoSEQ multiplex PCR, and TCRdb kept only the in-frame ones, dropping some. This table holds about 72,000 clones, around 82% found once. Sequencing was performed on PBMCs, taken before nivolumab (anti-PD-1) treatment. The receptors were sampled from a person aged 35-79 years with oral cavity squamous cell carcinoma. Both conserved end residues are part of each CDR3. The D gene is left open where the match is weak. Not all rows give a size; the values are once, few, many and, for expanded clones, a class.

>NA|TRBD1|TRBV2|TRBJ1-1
TGTGCCAGCAGAATGGACAGGACGGGCACTGAAGCTTTCTTT
CASRMDRTGTEAFF
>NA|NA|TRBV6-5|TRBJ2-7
TGTGCCAGCAGAGACCCCTGGGGGACGGTCGAGCAGTACTTC
CASRDPWGTVEQYF
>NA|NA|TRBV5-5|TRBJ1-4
TGTGCCAGCAGCTTGGAGGGGTTAGCTAATGAAAAACTGTTTTTT
CASSLEGLANEKLFF
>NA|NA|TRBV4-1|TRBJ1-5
TGCGCCAGCAGCCAAGATATGGTACGAGCGAGGCGGAATCAGCCCCAGCATTTT
CASSQDMVRARRNQPQHF
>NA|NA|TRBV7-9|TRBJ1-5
TGTGCCAGCAGCTTAGCCGGCGAGCCCCAGCATTTT
CASSLAGEPQHF
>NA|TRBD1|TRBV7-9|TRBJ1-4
TGTGCCAGTCGGGACAGGTTTAATGAAAAACTGTTTTTT
CASRDRFNEKLFF
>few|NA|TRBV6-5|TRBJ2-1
TGTGCCAGCAGTTCGGACATCGGTTCCTACAATGAGCAGTTCTTC
CASSSDIGSYNEQFF
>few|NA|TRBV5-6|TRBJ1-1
TGTGCCAGCAGCTCGCTGGCAGGGCGAACTGAAGCTTTCTTT
CASSSLAGRTEAFF
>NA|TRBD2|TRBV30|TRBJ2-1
TGTGCCTGGAGCTTACTAGCGCGTATCAATGAGCAGTTCTTC
CAWSLLARINEQFF
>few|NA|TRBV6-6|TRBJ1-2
TGTGCCAGCAGTTACCCGCAACACAGGGACGCTGGCTACACCTTC
CASSYPQHRDAGYTF
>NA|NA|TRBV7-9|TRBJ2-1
TGTGCCAGCAGCTTGGGCGGGTACTCCTACAATGAGCAGTTCTTC
CASSLGGYSYNEQFF
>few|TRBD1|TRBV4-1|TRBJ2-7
TGCGCCAGCAGCCAAGGGGACAGGGGGCTCGACGAGCAGTACTTC
CASSQGDRGLDEQYF
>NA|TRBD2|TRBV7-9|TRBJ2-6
TGTGCCAGCACCCCGACTAGCGGGAGGTCTGGGGCCAACGTCCTGACTTTC
CASTPTSGRSGANVLTF
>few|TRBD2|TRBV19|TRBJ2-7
TGTGCCAGTAGTATTCTGACTAGCGGGCCGCTGGAGCAGTACTTC
CASSILTSGPLEQYF
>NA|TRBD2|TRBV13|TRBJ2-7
TGTGCCAGCAGCTTAGGGCAGTACGACTGGGCTAGCGGACCCTACGAGCAGTACTTC
CASSLGQYDWASGPYEQYF
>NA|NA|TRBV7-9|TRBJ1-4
TGTGCCAGCAGCTTGGAAGGGAGGAAGTTTTTT
CASSLEGRKFF
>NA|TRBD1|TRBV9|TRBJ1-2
TGTGCCAGCACCCGGGACAGTTTGCCCTATGGCTACACCTTC
CASTRDSLPYGYTF
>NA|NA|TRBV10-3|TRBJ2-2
TGTGCCATTGTTGATTGGGCGGGCGGGGAGCTGTTTTTT
CAIVDWAGGELFF
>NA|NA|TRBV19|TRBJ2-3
TGTGCCAGTAGTATAGTTTCCCCGGGGGATACGCAGTATTTT
CASSIVSPGDTQYF
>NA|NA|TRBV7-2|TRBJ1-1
TGTGCCAGCAGCTTGCCCGGCCAGGACACTGAAGCTTTCTTT
CASSLPGQDTEAFF
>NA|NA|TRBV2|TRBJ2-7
TGTGCCAGCAGTGAAGTCAGGAGTGGTCCCTTGCTCTTC
CASSEVRSGPLLF
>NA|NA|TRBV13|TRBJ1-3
TGTGCCAGCAGCTTATCGTTTCGCAGGGGCCCCTCTGGAAACACCATATATTTT
CASSLSFRRGPSGNTIYF
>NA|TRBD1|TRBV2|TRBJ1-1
TGTGCCAGCAGGTTAATGACAGGGGTGAACACTGAAGCTTTCTTT
CASRLMTGVNTEAFF
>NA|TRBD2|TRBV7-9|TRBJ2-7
TGTGCCAGCAGCTTAGCGGGAGGGGACTACGAGCAGTACTTC
CASSLAGGDYEQYF
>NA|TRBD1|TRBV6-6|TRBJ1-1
TGTGCCAGCACAACAACAGGGGGCACTGAAGCTTTCTTT
CASTTTGGTEAFF
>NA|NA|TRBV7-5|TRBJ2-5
TGTGTCAGCACCCGAGGGGTTTATGGAGAGACCCAGTACTTC
CVSTRGVYGETQYF
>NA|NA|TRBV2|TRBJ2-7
TGTGCCAGCAGTGATTCCTTAGGGGTCCGTTACGAGCAGTACTTC
CASSDSLGVRYEQYF
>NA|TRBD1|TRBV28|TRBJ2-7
TGTGCCAGCAGTCCGCAGGGGGACACCTCCTACGAGCAGTACTTC
CASSPQGDTSYEQYF
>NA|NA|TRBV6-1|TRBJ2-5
TGTGCCAGCAGTGACGCAGGGTTGGAGACCCAGTACTTC
CASSDAGLETQYF
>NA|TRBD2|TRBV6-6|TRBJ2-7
TGTGCCAGCAGTTCACTAGCGTGGGGAAGCTCCTACGAGCAGTACTTC
CASSSLAWGSSYEQYF
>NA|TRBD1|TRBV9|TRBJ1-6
TGTGCCAGCAGCGTAGGGACAGGGAATAATTCACCCCTCCACTTT
CASSVGTGNNSPLHF
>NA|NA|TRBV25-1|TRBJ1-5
TGTGCCAGCAGTGAATCGAGATCCAGCAATCAGCCCCAGCATTTT
CASSESRSSNQPQHF
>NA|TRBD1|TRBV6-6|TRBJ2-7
TGTGCCAGCAGTTACTCGAGGACAGGGGGGCAGTACTTC
CASSYSRTGGQYF
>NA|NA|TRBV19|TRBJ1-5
TGTGCCAGTAGATGCCCCCGGACAAGAGGGGAAAATGGGGAAAATCAGCCCCAGCATTTT
CASRCPRTRGENGENQPQHF
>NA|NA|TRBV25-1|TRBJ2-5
TGTGCCAGCAGTGAATTGGGGGGGCCAGAGACCCAGTACTTC
CASSELGGPETQYF
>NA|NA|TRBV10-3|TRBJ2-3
TGTGCCATCAGCAGGGAAAGCACAGATACGCAGTATTTT
CAISRESTDTQYF
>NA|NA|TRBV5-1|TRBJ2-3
TGCGCCAGCAGCTTGGCATTGGGGTCAGATACGCAGTATTTT
CASSLALGSDTQYF
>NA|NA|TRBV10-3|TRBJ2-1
TGTGCCATCAGGCCGATCCCTAGCTCCTACAATGAGCAGTTCTTC
CAIRPIPSSYNEQFF
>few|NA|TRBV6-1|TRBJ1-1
TGTGCCAGCATAGTAGGATGGAACACTGAAGCTTTCTTT
CASIVGWNTEAFF
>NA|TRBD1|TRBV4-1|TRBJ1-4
TGCGCCAGCAGCCCGGGGACAGCGACGTATGAAAAACTGTTTTTT
CASSPGTATYEKLFF
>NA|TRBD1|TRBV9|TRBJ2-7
TGTGCCAGCAGCGTCGGACCGGGACAGGGGTACGAGCAGTACTTC
CASSVGPGQGYEQYF
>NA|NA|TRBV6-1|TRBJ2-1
TGTGCCAGCAGCCAGGGCGGGGTAAATGAGCAGTTCTTC
CASSQGGVNEQFF
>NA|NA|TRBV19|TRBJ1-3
TGTGCCAGTAGTCCCCAATCTCCCGGAAACACCATATATTTT
CASSPQSPGNTIYF
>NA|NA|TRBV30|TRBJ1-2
TGTGCCTGGAAGGGTCGGTGGGTATATGGCTACACCTTC
CAWKGRWVYGYTF
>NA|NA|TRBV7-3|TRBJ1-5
TGTGCCAGCAGCCCGGGGGTCAATCAGCCCCAGCATTTT
CASSPGVNQPQHF
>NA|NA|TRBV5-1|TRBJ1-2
TGCGCCAGCAGTACGCAGGGGCTTGCTCAAATTGGCTACACCTTC
CASSTQGLAQIGYTF
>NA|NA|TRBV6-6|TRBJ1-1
TGTGCCAGCAGTTACCCTGGGAGGCTGGTAAACACTGAAGCTTTCTTT
CASSYPGRLVNTEAFF
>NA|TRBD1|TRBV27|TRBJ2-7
TGTGCCAGCAGTCATACAGGACAGGGTTCCTACGAGCAGTACTTC
CASSHTGQGSYEQYF
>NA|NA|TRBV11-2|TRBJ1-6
TGTGCCAGCAGCTTAGATCAAGGGGGTAGAAATTCACCCCTCCACTTT
CASSLDQGGRNSPLHF
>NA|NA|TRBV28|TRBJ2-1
TGTGCCAGCAGTTTGGGTAGGGGGACGGCTACCTACAATGAGCAGTTCTTC
CASSLGRGTATYNEQFF
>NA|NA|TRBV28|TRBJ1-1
TGTGCCAGCAGTGGGGGGACTTCGAACACTGAAGCTTTCTTT
CASSGGTSNTEAFF
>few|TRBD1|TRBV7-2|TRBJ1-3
TGTGCCAGCAGCGTCCAGGGGGCGAAGGGAAACACCATATATTTT
CASSVQGAKGNTIYF
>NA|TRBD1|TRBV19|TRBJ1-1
TGTGCCAGTAGCCTCGGGACAGGGAACACTGAAGCTTTCTTT
CASSLGTGNTEAFF
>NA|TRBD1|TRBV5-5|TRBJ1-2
TGTGCCAGCAGCTTTCCCACGAACACTCCCAGGGGGAGAGGCTATGGCTACACCTTC
CASSFPTNTPRGRGYGYTF
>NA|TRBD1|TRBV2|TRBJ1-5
TGTGCCAGCAGTGGGATAGATAGGGACAGCAACTATGATCAGCCCCAGCATTTT
CASSGIDRDSNYDQPQHF